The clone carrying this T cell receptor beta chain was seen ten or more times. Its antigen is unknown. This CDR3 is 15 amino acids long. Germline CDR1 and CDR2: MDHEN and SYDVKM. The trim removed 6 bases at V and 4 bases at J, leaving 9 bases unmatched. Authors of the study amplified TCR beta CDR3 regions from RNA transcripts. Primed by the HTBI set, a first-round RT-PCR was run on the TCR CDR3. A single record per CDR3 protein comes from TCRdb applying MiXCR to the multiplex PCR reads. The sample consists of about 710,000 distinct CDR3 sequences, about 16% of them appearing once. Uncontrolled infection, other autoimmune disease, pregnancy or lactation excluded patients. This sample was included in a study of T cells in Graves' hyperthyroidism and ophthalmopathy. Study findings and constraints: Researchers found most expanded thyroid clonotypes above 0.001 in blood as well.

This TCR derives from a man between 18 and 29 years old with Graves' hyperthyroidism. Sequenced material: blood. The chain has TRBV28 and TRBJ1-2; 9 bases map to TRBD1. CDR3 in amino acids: CASRGPGQGFYGYTF. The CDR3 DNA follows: TGTGCCAGCAGGGGACCGGGACAGGGCTTCTATGGCTACACCTTC.